This passage covers 30 T cell receptor beta chains from one sample sequenced in a study of cytotoxic CD8 clonotypes in ibrutinib-treated CLL (dated by TCRdb to the early 2020s). The sample's time point label, in plain terms: approximately 11 months on ibrutinib. The method behind the library was the immunoSEQ multiplex PCR assay. The table comes from immuneACCESS by way of TCRdb, which keeps in-frame sequences with V and J called. Part of the clones is missing from these tables; in studies checked, under half for an unresolved V gene and the rest for unknown reasons. Within this sample are 150,000 or so clones, with roughly 77% of them counted one time only. The top ten hold approximately 2% of the sample. Sequences were derived from PBMCs, sampled after 12 months of ibrutinib treatment. The receptor set was obtained from a human donor with chronic lymphocytic leukemia.

This chain uses TRBV7-9 with TRBJ2-7; D possibly corresponds to TRBD2 (6 bases). In germline, CDR1 is SEHNR, CDR2 FQNEAQ (reference sequence). The CDR3 is made up of 12 amino acids. V lost 1 base, J lost 11 bases, and 12 bases lay in between. The DNA for the CDR3 is TGTGCCAGCAGCTTAGACGCGGGGATGGAGTACTTC. It specifies CASSLDAGMEYF. The full variable domain, its missing parts supplied by reference TRBV7-9 and TRBJ2-7, is DTGVSQNPRHKITKRGQNVTFRCDPISEHNRLYWYRQTLGQGPEFLTYFQNEAQLEKSRLLSDRFSAERPKGSFSTLEIQRTEQGDSAMYLCASSLDAGMEYFGPGTRLTVT.

The V and J genes are TRBV2 and TRBJ2-3; D not resolved. The CDR3 length is 12 residues. Germline V CDR1 and CDR2: SNHLY, FYNNEI. The V end was cut by 4 bases, the J end by 4 bases, with 6 bases between. As DNA, the CDR3 is TGTGCCAGCAGTGTGGGCCCAGATACGCAGTATTTT. Its translation is CASSVGPDTQYF.

This chain uses TRBV10-3 with TRBJ2-2; 7 bases are a match to TRBD1. The ends lost 8 bases at V and 4 bases at J; junction bases unmatched: 7. Germline lookup yields CDR1 ENHRY and CDR2 SYGVKD. The CDR3 totals 14 residues. DNA of the CDR3: TGTGCCATCGGATCACAGGGGAGCACCGGGGAGCTGTTTTTT. Its protein is CAIGSQGSTGELFF.

J is TRBJ2-3 and V is TRBV2; a weak D match, TRBD1 (5 bases). With 11 bases removed from V and 2 bases from J, the gap between germline ends came to 14 bases. Germline loops: CDR1 SNHLY, CDR2 FYNNEI. The length of the CDR3 is 13 residues. For the CDR3, the DNA is TGTGCCTTTAGAGACAGACTCACAGATACGCAGTATTTT. This encodes CAFRDRLTDTQYF.

This chain links TRBV5-4 with TRBJ1-4; perhaps TRBD1 as D (5 bases). The V end was cut by 5 bases, the J end by 2 bases, with 22 bases between. Germline loops: CDR1 SGHNT, CDR2 YYREEE (reference sequence). The CDR3 is made up of 18 amino acids. CDR3 sequence reads: CASSRGAGHANTNEKLFF. In nucleotides, the CDR3 is TGTGCCAGCAGTCGAGGGGCAGGGCATGCTAATACTAATGAAAAACTGTTTTTT. The complete variable domain, with remaining parts taken from reference TRBV5-4 and TRBJ1-4, reads ETGVTQSPTHLIKTRGQQVTLRCSSQSGHNTVSWYQQALGQGPQFIFQYYREEENGRGNFPPRFSGLQFPNYSSELNVNALELDDSALYLCASSRGAGHANTNEKLFFGSGTQLSVL.

This chain joins TRBV7-9 and TRBJ1-1; no reliable D call. V lost 7 bases to trimming and J lost 6 bases, with 21 bases between them. Per germline, CDR1 SEHNR and CDR2 FQNEAQ (reference sequence). There are 15 residues in the CDR3. CDR3 sequence reads: CASTRESGRRAEAFF. The CDR3 DNA reads as TGTGCCAGCACCAGAGAGTCAGGTAGAAGGGCTGAAGCTTTCTTT.

This clone was counted a single time. The V call is TRBV7-2, the J call TRBJ1-3; 7 bases are shared with TRBD1. Germline CDR1 SGHTA, CDR2 FQGNSA. After removal of 9 bases from V and 2 bases from J, the junction contained 7 bases not matched to a gene. This CDR3 has 14 amino acids. The CDR3 sequence is CASRGQGAGNTIYF. As DNA, the CDR3 is TGTGCCAGTCGGGGGCAGGGGGCTGGAAACACCATATATTTT. Together with reference TRBV7-2 and TRBJ1-3, the CDR3 gives the full variable domain: GAGVSQSPSNKVTEKGKDVELRCDPISGHTALYWYRQSLGQGLEFLIYFQGNSAPDKSGLPSDRFSAERTGGSVSTLTIQRTQQEDSAVYLCASRGQGAGNTIYFGEGSWLTVV.

The chain combines TRBV28 with TRBJ1-3; the D is unclear. This CDR3 is built from 14 residues. With 7 bases removed from V and 0 bases from J, the gap between germline ends came to 10 bases. Germline-derived CDR1 and CDR2 are MDHEN and SYDVKM. The CDR3 region has the DNA TGTGCCAGCAAGGGCGTAAGCTCTGGAAACACCATATATTTT. Protein: CASKGVSSGNTIYF.

The chain couples TRBV10-3 to TRBJ1-1, with D tentatively TRBD1 (5 bases). Germline assignment: CDR1 ENHRY and CDR2 SYGVKD. CDR3 length: 14 residues. Between the trimmed V and J ends, which lost 3 bases and 4 bases, there was a span of 12 bases. CDR3: CAISEPGRATEAFF. CDR3 DNA sequence: TGTGCCATCAGTGAACCAGGGCGGGCCACTGAAGCTTTCTTT.

J is TRBJ1-4 and V is TRBV28, with 9 bases that match TRBD1. After removal of 7 bases from V and 8 bases from J, the junction contained 11 bases not matched to a gene. Germline-derived CDR1 and CDR2 are MDHEN and SYDVKM. The CDR3 contains 15 residues. CDR3 amino acids: CASTLQGQGDEKLFF. For the CDR3, the DNA is TGTGCCAGCACCCTTCAGGGACAGGGCGACGAAAAACTGTTTTTT. Full variable domain (rest looked up from reference TRBV28 and TRBJ1-4): DVKVTQSSRYLVKRTGEKVFLECVQDMDHENMFWYRQDPGLGLRLIYFSYDVKMKEKGDIPEGYSVSREKKERFSLILESASTNQTSMYLCASTLQGQGDEKLFFGSGTQLSVL.

This clone was found once. CDR3 DNA: TGTGCCAGCAGCCAAGTTCTTAGCGGCAGCACCAACACCGGGGAGCTGTTTTTT. It codes for CASSQVLSGSTNTGELFF. The chain uses TRBV4-2 and TRBJ2-2; weak D call: TRBD2 (6 bases). The CDR3 totals 18 residues. Germline V gives CDR1 LGHNA, CDR2 YNFKEQ. Deletions cut 1 base from V and 2 bases from J, with 17 bases between.

The chain combines TRBV5-1 with TRBJ2-1, with a possible D match to TRBD2 (5 bases). This CDR3 has 14 residues. Trimming pared 5 bases from V and 1 base from J, leaving 10 bases between. Germline lookup yields CDR1 SGHRS and CDR2 YFSETQ. CDR3 in DNA: TGCGCCAGCAGAGCGGTTCTTTCCTACAATGAGCAGTTCTTC. Translated, it gives CASRAVLSYNEQFF.

The J gene is TRBJ2-1, the V gene TRBV7-2, with D unresolved. The CDR3 is 14 amino acids. From germline, CDR1 is SGHTA and CDR2 FQGNSA. V lost 7 bases to trimming and J lost 0 bases, with 10 bases between them. CDR3 amino acids: CASTERTSYNEQFF. The CDR3 coding sequence is TGTGCCAGCACGGAGCGAACCTCCTACAATGAGCAGTTCTTC.

This chain uses TRBV15 with TRBJ2-5, with D hard to call. Trimming pared 0 bases from V and 2 bases from J, leaving 7 bases between. CDR1 and CDR2 from the germline V gene are LNHNV and YYDKDF (reference sequence). This CDR3 contains 14 residues. CDR3 region: CATSRDAAQETQYF. Here the CDR3 DNA reads TGTGCCACCAGCAGAGACGCAGCACAAGAGACCCAGTACTTC.

The chain recombines TRBV28 with TRBJ1-4, with D unclear. The V gene lost 1 base and the J gene lost 12 bases, with 15 bases spanning the gap. The germline CDR1 and CDR2 sequences are MDHEN and SYDVKM. This CDR3 spans 14 amino acids. In nucleotides, the CDR3 is TGTGCCAGCAGTTTATTGGATTGGCGCGGGGAACTGTTTTTT. Amino acid sequence: CASSLLDWRGELFF.

This clone was observed once. This chain links TRBV19 with TRBJ1-2; 9 positions match TRBD1. V dropped 7 bases and J dropped 7; count of bases not matched to a gene: 7. The CDR3 spans 13 residues. CDR1 is LNHDA, CDR2 SQIVND, per germline (reference sequence). DNA of the CDR3: TGTGCCAGTACAGAACAGGGGGCTTTTGGCTACACCTTC. It yields the protein CASTEQGAFGYTF. Filled out from reference TRBV19 and TRBJ1-2, the complete variable domain reads DGGITQSPKYLFRKEGQNVTLSCEQNLNHDAMYWYRQDPGQGLRLIYYSQIVNDFQKGDIAEGYSVSREKKESFPLTVTSAQKNPTAFYLCASTEQGAFGYTFGSGTRLTVV.

The chain recombines TRBV4-2 with TRBJ2-1, with D possibly matching TRBD2 (7 bases). The V end lost 6 bases, the J end lost 0 bases, and 15 bases lay between the germline ends. Germline values: CDR1 LGHNA, CDR2 YNFKEQ. This CDR3 comprises 16 residues. The CDR3 DNA reads as TGTGCCAGCAGTCCTCGGGGGGCGAGCTCCTACAATGAGCAGTTCTTC. Translating it yields CASSPRGASSYNEQFF.

This chain links TRBV28 with TRBJ2-7, with 9 nucleotides matching TRBD1. Germline V lookup: CDR1 MDHEN, CDR2 SYDVKM. The CDR3 loop spans 14 amino acids. Trimming removed 5 bases from V and 5 bases from J; junction bases left unmatched: 7. CDR3 coding DNA: TGTGCCAGCAGTATGACAGGGGGTCAAAACGAGCAGTACTTC. Translated: CASSMTGGQNEQYF.

V is TRBV27 and J is TRBJ2-2, with 11 bases that match TRBD2. Germline values: CDR1 MNHEY, CDR2 SMNVEV (reference sequence). The junction had 8 bases not matched to a gene; V was cut back by 2 bases and J by 3 bases. The CDR3 has 18 residues. The CDR3 loop is CASSLGRVAGGYTGELFF. The DNA for the CDR3 is TGTGCCAGCAGTTTAGGGAGGGTAGCGGGAGGGTACACCGGGGAGCTGTTTTTT.

V and J are TRBV30 and TRBJ2-5, with TRBD2 matching over 10 bases. Germline loops: CDR1 GTSNPN, CDR2 SVGIG (reference sequence). V lost 8 bases, J lost 2 bases, and 11 bases stayed unmatched. The CDR3 length is 15 residues. The CDR3 loop is CALRGTSAFQETQYF. CDR3 nucleotide sequence: TGTGCCCTGAGAGGGACTAGCGCTTTTCAAGAGACCCAGTACTTC.

V usage is TRBV27 and J usage is TRBJ2-3, with 8 nucleotides matching TRBD2. The CDR3 length is 14 residues. Germline CDR1 and CDR2: MNHEY and SMNVEV (reference sequence). V trimming: 7 bases; J trimming: 2 bases; junction bases outside the gene matches: 5. For the CDR3, the DNA is TGTGCCAGCATATCGGGGGGGGACACAGATACGCAGTATTTT. This encodes CASISGGDTDTQYF.

J is TRBJ2-3 and V is TRBV28, with 7 bases that match TRBD1. V shed 11 bases, J shed 5 bases, and the junction held 10 bases outside the gene matches. Germline loops: CDR1 MDHEN, CDR2 SYDVKM. This CDR3 is 13 amino acids long. The CDR3 region has the DNA TGTGCCGGGAACAGGGGCATTGGAGATACGCAGTATTTT. It is translated as CAGNRGIGDTQYF.

The chain combines TRBV5-6 with TRBJ2-7; D not resolved. CDR3 length: 11 amino acids. Germline CDR1 reads SGHDT; CDR2 reads YYEEEE. The ends were cut back, 0 bases at V and 3 bases at J, with 1 base in the middle. This chain's CDR3 is CASSLGYEQYF. CDR3 bases: TGTGCCAGCAGCTTGGGCTACGAGCAGTACTTC.

The chain couples TRBV4-3 to TRBJ2-7; maybe TRBD1 (6 bases). Looked up from germline, CDR1 is LGHNA and CDR2 is YSLEER. This CDR3 region has 16 residues. Trimming pared 1 base from V and 1 base from J, leaving 14 bases between. This chain's CDR3 is CASSQGVGQGSYEQYF. The CDR3 nucleotides are TGCGCCAGCAGCCAAGGTGTGGGACAAGGGTCCTACGAGCAGTACTTC.

V and J are TRBV5-5 and TRBJ1-1; weak D call: TRBD1 (6 bases). The germline gives CDR1 SGHKS, CDR2 YYEKEE (reference sequence). The V gene lost 4 bases and the J gene lost 4 bases, with 11 bases spanning the gap. This CDR3 has 13 amino acids. CDR3 in amino acids: CASSPNRVTEAFF. In DNA form, the CDR3 reads TGTGCCAGCAGCCCCAACAGGGTCACTGAAGCTTTCTTT.

The chain uses TRBV11-3 and TRBJ2-2; D possibly corresponds to TRBD2 (6 bases). Between the trimmed V and J ends, which lost 1 base and 0 bases, there was a span of 12 bases. The germline CDR1 and CDR2 sequences are SGHNT and YENEEA. This CDR3 spans 17 amino acids. The CDR3 region has the DNA TGTGCCAGCAGCTTAGGGAGGGGACGCCCGAACACCGGGGAGCTGTTTTTT. This codes for CASSLGRGRPNTGELFF.

The CDR3 nucleotides are TGTGCCATCAGCTCCCTTGGACAGGGGGACTATGGCTACACCTTC. As protein: CAISSLGQGDYGYTF. The rearrangement joins TRBV10-3 to TRBJ1-2, with 10 bases fitting TRBD1. Trimming removed 6 bases from V and 3 bases from J; junction bases left unmatched: 7. Germline V gene data show CDR1 as ENHRY and CDR2 as SYGVKD. This CDR3 has 15 residues.

The chain has TRBV7-2 and TRBJ2-1; D is perhaps TRBD1 or TRBD2 (6 bases each). The CDR3 length is 16 residues. Trimming shortened V by 2 bases and J by 0 bases, and 11 bases separated the two germline ends. The germline gives CDR1 SGHTA, CDR2 FQGNSA. Here the CDR3 DNA reads TGTGCCAGCAGCTTACGAGGGGGGAGCTCCTACAATGAGCAGTTCTTC. This gives the protein CASSLRGGSSYNEQFF.

This clone has just one count. Other nucleotide sequences in the sample specify the same CDR3. The chain has TRBV5-1 and TRBJ2-7; D call uncertain. There are 12 residues in the CDR3. Germline CDR1 SGHRS, CDR2 YFSETQ. V was cut by 0 bases and J by 4 bases, with 5 bases left in between. The chain's CDR3 is CASSLEGYEQYF. The CDR3 nucleotides are TGCGCCAGCAGCTTGGAAGGTTACGAGCAGTACTTC. The full variable domain, in which reference TRBV5-1 and TRBJ2-7 provide the parts outside the CDR3, is KAGVTQTPRYLIKTRGQQVTLSCSPISGHRSVSWYQQTPGQGLQFLFEYFSETQRNKGNFPGRFSGRQFSNSRSEMNVSTLELGDSALYLCASSLEGYEQYFGPGTRLTVT.

The CDR3, as DNA: TGTGCCAGCAGTGAGAGACAGGGTTACACCGGGGAGCTGTTTTTT. Its translation is CASSERQGYTGELFF. The V call is TRBV6-4, the J call TRBJ2-2; 7 bases align to TRBD1. The CDR3 is made up of 15 amino acids. J gave up 3 bases and V 3 bases, and 4 bases lay outside the gene matches. Germline V lookup: CDR1 MRHNA, CDR2 SNTAGT.